The 8 T cell receptor beta chains below all came from one sample that was sequenced in a study of blood T cell repertoires in COVID-19 (dated by TCRdb to 2019 to 2021). The library was prepared using the immunoSEQ multiplex PCR assay. TCRdb mirrors the immuneACCESS table, restricted to in-frame sequences. Some clones are absent from its copies; in checked studies, under half trace to an unresolved V gene, and the reason for the others is unknown. A total of about 320,000 clones appear in this sample, more than 75% of them only once. Of the sample, approximately 1.5% is held by the ten largest clones. Sequenced: peripheral blood. The receptors shown here come from a woman aged 45-59 years with acute or convalescent COVID-19.

The chain combines TRBV7-9 with TRBJ2-7, with D tentatively TRBD1 (5 bases). This CDR3 is 12 amino acids long. Germline assignment: CDR1 SEHNR and CDR2 FQNEAQ (reference sequence). Trimming cost V 5 bases and J 3 bases, with 8 bases left between them. The chain's CDR3 is CASSTRVYEQYF. CDR3 bases: TGTGCCAGCAGCACCAGGGTCTACGAGCAGTACTTC.

V is TRBV10-3 and J is TRBJ2-7, with a possible D match to TRBD2 (7 bases). There are 14 residues in the CDR3. CDR1 is ENHRY and CDR2 is SYGVKD in the germline V gene. V was pared by 4 bases and J by 6 bases, with 16 bases between. In nucleotides, the CDR3 is TGTGCCATCAGTGCGACGGGGGGCTCGGGCGAGCAGTACTTC. This gives the protein CAISATGGSGEQYF.

The chain carries TRBV7-2 and TRBJ2-7; D remains unclear. The ends were cut back, 3 bases at V and 6 bases at J, with 12 bases in the middle. The germline CDR1 and CDR2 sequences are SGHTA and FQGNSA. CDR3 size: 13 residues. CDR3 region: CASSFGILFEQYF. Written as DNA, the CDR3 is TGTGCCAGCAGCTTTGGCATTCTTTTCGAGCAGTACTTC. Looking up the rest from reference TRBV7-2 and TRBJ2-7 gives the full variable domain: GAGVSQSPSNKVTEKGKDVELRCDPISGHTALYWYRQSLGQGLEFLIYFQGNSAPDKSGLPSDRFSAERTGGSVSTLTIQRTQQEDSAVYLCASSFGILFEQYFGPGTRLTVT.

The CDR3 region is CASSKAGQRTYNEQFF. CDR3 bases: TGTGCCAGCAGCAAAGCGGGACAGAGGACCTACAATGAGCAGTTCTTC. V is TRBV21-1 and J is TRBJ2-1; the tabulated D call, TRBD1, remains unverified against the DNA. TRBV21-1 has pseudogene status. The CDR3 is 16 amino acids.

The chain uses TRBV10-3 and TRBJ2-1; 7 positions agree with TRBD1. The CDR3 totals 15 residues. Trimming cost V 5 bases and J 0 bases; bases outside gene matches: 4. The germline gives CDR1 ENHRY, CDR2 SYGVKD. CDR3 loop: CAISPDRFSYNEQFF. CDR3 coding DNA: TGTGCCATCAGTCCGGACAGGTTCTCCTACAATGAGCAGTTCTTC.

J is TRBJ1-1 and V is TRBV27; maybe TRBD1 (5 bases). Per the germline V gene, CDR1 is MNHEY and CDR2 is SMNVEV (reference sequence). This CDR3 is 14 amino acids long. V lost 0 bases and J lost 4, with 9 bases in between. CDR3 DNA: TGTGCCAGCAGTTTATCAGGGGCCGGCACTGAAGCTTTCTTT. It encodes CASSLSGAGTEAFF.

The genes are TRBV4-2 and TRBJ2-3; no clear D. The CDR3 sequence is 17 residues long. The germline CDR1 and CDR2 sequences are LGHNA and YNFKEQ. V was cut by 3 bases and J by 0 bases, with 16 bases left in between. The CDR3 DNA reads as TGTGCCAGCAGCCACGGTCCAGGTTTCGCTAGCACAGATACGCAGTATTTT. Encoded protein: CASSHGPGFASTDTQYF.

The V and J genes are TRBV7-9 and TRBJ2-7, with D possibly TRBD2 on 6 matching bases. The length of the CDR3 is 17 residues. CDR1 and CDR2 from the germline V gene are SEHNR and FQNEAQ (reference sequence). V was pared by 4 bases and J by 0 bases, with 19 bases between. The DNA for the CDR3 is TGTGCCAGCAGCTACATGTTAGGACTACCTAACTCCTACGAGCAGTACTTC. Translating it yields CASSYMLGLPNSYEQYF.